The subject of this entry is one T cell receptor beta chain. The target antigen is unknown. This specimen comes from a study of blood T cells in healthy people across ages. General study results and limits: Roughly linear age-related decline in beta diversity appeared, significant by age around 36.

Primers used in a second PCR of about 6 to 11 cycles were a sample-barcoded 5' primer and a J-beta primer mix. TCRdb processed the 5' RACE reads anew with MiXCR; each CDR3 protein has one entry. The sample consists of approximately 690,000 distinct CDR3 sequences, roughly 41% of them appearing once. Trimming removed 1 base from V and 4 bases from J, with 16 bases in between. This CDR3 has 15 amino acids. Germline CDR1 is GTSNPN and CDR2 is SVGIG (reference sequence). This sequence originates from a man older than 75 in good health. Sequences were obtained from blood. This sequence joins TRBV30 and TRBJ1-2; D ambiguous. The CDR3 region has the DNA TGTGCCTGGAGTGCCGAGCTCGACGGACTCTATGGCTACACCTTC. Its protein is CAWSAELDGLYGYTF.